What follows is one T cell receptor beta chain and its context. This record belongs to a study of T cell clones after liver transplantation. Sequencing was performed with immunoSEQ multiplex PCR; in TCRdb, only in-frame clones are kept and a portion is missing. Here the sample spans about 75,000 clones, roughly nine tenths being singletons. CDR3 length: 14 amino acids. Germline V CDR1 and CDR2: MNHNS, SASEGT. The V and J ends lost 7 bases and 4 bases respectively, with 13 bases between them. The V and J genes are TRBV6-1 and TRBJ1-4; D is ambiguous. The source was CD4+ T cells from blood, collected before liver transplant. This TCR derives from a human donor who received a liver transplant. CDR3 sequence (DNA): TGTGCCAGCACCTTAGCCGTGGGTAATGAAAAACTGTTTTTT. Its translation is CASTLAVGNEKLFF.